The rows below give T cell receptor beta chains drawn from one sample of a study of regulatory T cells in long-lasting Graves disease. TCRdb used MiXCR to reprocess the multiplex PCR reads, holding one entry per CDR3 protein. The sample contains roughly 700,000 distinct CDR3 sequences, around 30% of which appear only once. Sequencing used peripheral blood mononuclear cells (PBMCs), obtained when the disease was refractory, from a patient treated with antithyroid drugs. Receptors originate from a female donor with Graves disease. Each CDR3 is given with its conserved first and last residue. Fields, in order: D gene, V gene, clone size, J gene, CDR3 protein, CDR3 DNA. D genes are given only for firm matches. Clone size is shown for a subset of rows, as once, few, many or a class of expanded clone.

>-|TRBV27|few|TRBJ1-2
CASSQTRWEYGYTF
TGTGCCAGCAGCCAGACTCGGTGGGAGTATGGCTACACCTTC
>-|TRBV30|-|TRBJ1-2
CAWNIGATYGYTF
TGTGCCTGGAATATTGGGGCCACTTATGGCTACACCTTC
>-|TRBV6-1|few|TRBJ2-5
CASSIRAKETQYF
TGTGCCAGCAGTATCCGGGCCAAAGAGACCCAGTACTTC
>TRBD1|TRBV5-5|few|TRBJ1-5
CASSFTGTGIRGNQPQHF
TGTGCCAGCAGCTTTACCGGGACAGGGATTAGGGGCAATCAGCCCCAGCATTTT
>-|TRBV3-1|few|TRBJ1-4
CASSPGSGNEKLFF
TGTGCCAGCAGCCCAGGGAGCGGTAATGAAAAACTGTTTTTT
>-|TRBV12-3/TRBV12-4|many|TRBJ1-2
CASYTTSGYTF
TGTGCCAGCTATACTACCTCGGGCTACACCTTC
>-|TRBV29-1|-|TRBJ1-5
CSVAGLGDSNQPQHF
TGCAGCGTTGCGGGACTGGGGGATAGCAATCAGCCCCAGCATTTT
>-|TRBV20-1|few|TRBJ1-4
CSARTWGEKLFF
TGCAGTGCTCGGACCTGGGGAGAAAAACTGTTTTTT
>-|TRBV7-2|-|TRBJ1-6
CASSLFRALGSPLHF
TGTGCCAGCAGCTTATTCCGGGCGCTGGGATCACCCCTCCACTTT
>TRBD1|TRBV5-4|few|TRBJ1-6
CASSLGQGAHSPLHF
TGTGCCAGCAGCTTAGGGCAGGGGGCCCATTCACCCCTCCACTTT
>-|TRBV3-1|-|TRBJ1-1
CASSQEARLNTEAFF
TGTGCCAGCAGCCAAGAAGCCAGGCTGAACACTGAAGCTTTCTTT
>-|TRBV7-2|-|TRBJ2-7
CASSLSGGMGSYEQYF
TGTGCCAGCAGCTTATCGGGCGGAATGGGTTCCTACGAGCAGTACTTC
>TRBD1|TRBV12-3/TRBV12-4|many|TRBJ2-7
CASQGLGQGAGEQYF
TGTGCCAGTCAAGGTTTGGGACAGGGGGCAGGCGAGCAGTACTTC
>-|TRBV19|-|TRBJ1-3
CASFGDTGNTIYF
TGTGCCAGTTTCGGGGACACTGGAAACACCATATATTTT
>TRBD1|TRBV12-3/TRBV12-4|many|TRBJ1-1
CASSLRTGMSSEAFF
TGTGCCAGCAGTCTCAGGACAGGGATGTCCTCTGAAGCTTTCTTT
>-|TRBV5-6|few|TRBJ1-6
CASVESSYNSPLHF
TGTGCCAGCGTGGAGAGCTCCTATAATTCACCCCTCCACTTT
>-|TRBV30|few|TRBJ1-2
CAWRWASGSGYTF
TGTGCCTGGAGGTGGGCGTCTGGGAGCGGCTACACCTTC
>TRBD2|TRBV20-1|few|TRBJ2-7
CSAGTSGSSYEQYF
TGCAGTGCTGGGACTAGCGGGAGCTCCTACGAGCAGTACTTC
>TRBD2|TRBV20-1|few|TRBJ2-5
CSARESGTSGRWETQYF
TGCAGTGCTAGAGAAAGCGGGACTAGCGGGAGGTGGGAGACCCAGTACTTC
>-|TRBV5-1|-|TRBJ2-1
CASSLVGLEMYNEQFF
TGCGCCAGCAGCTTGGTAGGACTGGAGATGTACAATGAGCAGTTCTTC
>TRBD1|TRBV3-1|-|TRBJ1-2
CASSHPNVGQENYGYTF
TGTGCCAGCAGCCATCCTAACGTAGGACAGGAAAACTATGGCTACACCTTC
>-|TRBV18|few|TRBJ2-5
CASSPGKGQETQYF
TGTGCCAGCTCACCGGGAAAGGGGCAAGAGACCCAGTACTTC
>-|TRBV27|few|TRBJ2-7
CASRARTDSYEQYF
TGTGCCAGCAGGGCCAGGACTGACTCCTACGAGCAGTACTTC
>TRBD2|TRBV20-1|few|TRBJ2-1
CSAVGLAGVRSYNEQFF
TGCAGTGCTGTAGGACTAGCGGGAGTCAGGTCCTACAATGAGCAGTTCTTC
>-|TRBV7-2|-|TRBJ1-1
CASSPPRGVTEAFF
TGTGCCAGCAGCCCCCCTCGGGGGGTAACTGAAGCTTTCTTT
>TRBD1|TRBV29-1|few|TRBJ1-2
CSVEKGQGSLYGYTF
TGCAGCGTTGAAAAGGGACAGGGATCTCTTTATGGCTACACCTTC
>-|TRBV28|many|TRBJ1-2
CASSNPSQVYYGYTF
TGTGCCAGCAGCAACCCGTCACAGGTTTACTATGGCTACACCTTC
>TRBD1|TRBV7-6|-|TRBJ1-1
CASSLAGQGTTTEAFF
TGTGCCAGCAGCTTAGCGGGACAGGGGACGACCACTGAAGCTTTCTTT
>-|TRBV28|many|TRBJ1-2
CASSPTPQGVNYGYTF
TGTGCCAGCAGTCCCACGCCACAGGGTGTAAACTATGGCTACACCTTC
>-|TRBV6-5|-|TRBJ1-1
CASSYYRERGTEAFF
TGTGCCAGCAGTTATTATCGGGAAAGAGGCACTGAAGCTTTCTTT
>-|TRBV6-2/TRBV6-3|few|TRBJ1-4
CASSYWGSRTTNEKLFF
TGTGCCAGCAGTTACTGGGGCTCTCGGACAACTAATGAAAAACTGTTTTTT
>TRBD2|TRBV7-3|-|TRBJ2-1
CASSLGRLAVNEQFF
TGTGCCAGCAGCTTAGGGCGGCTAGCGGTCAATGAGCAGTTCTTC
>TRBD1|TRBV12-3/TRBV12-4|-|TRBJ1-5
CASRETGDRQPQHF
TGTGCCAGCAGGGAGACAGGGGATCGTCAGCCCCAGCATTTT
>TRBD1|TRBV27|many|TRBJ1-1
CASSLVQGAPEAFF
TGTGCCAGCAGTTTAGTCCAGGGGGCACCTGAAGCTTTCTTT
>TRBD1|TRBV2|-|TRBJ2-7
CASVRGQGVYEQYF
TGTGCCAGCGTCCGTGGCCAGGGGGTCTACGAGCAGTACTTC
>TRBD1|TRBV19|-|TRBJ1-2
CASWGQADRGLSGYTF
TGTGCCAGTTGGGGCCAGGCCGACAGGGGGCTATCTGGCTACACCTTC
>TRBD2|TRBV6-1|-|TRBJ2-5
CASRQPGLAGEETQYF
TGTGCCAGCAGGCAACCGGGACTAGCGGGAGAAGAGACCCAGTACTTC
>TRBD1|TRBV10-3|few|TRBJ1-2
CAISESNLGTGTAYGYTF
TGTGCCATCAGTGAGTCGAACCTAGGGACAGGGACTGCCTATGGCTACACCTTC
>TRBD1|TRBV5-1|few|TRBJ1-2
CASSLVEGAGYTF
TGCGCCAGCAGCTTGGTGGAGGGGGCTGGCTACACCTTC
>-|TRBV5-1|few|TRBJ1-1
CASTTHGPNTEAFF
TGCGCCAGTACTACCCACGGACCGAACACTGAAGCTTTCTTT
>-|TRBV29-1|-|TRBJ1-1
CSVASARSLNTEAFF
TGCAGCGTCGCCTCCGCGAGATCCTTGAACACTGAAGCTTTCTTT
>-|TRBV12-3/TRBV12-4|many|TRBJ2-7
CASSLGGGASYEQYF
TGTGCCAGCAGTTTGGGGGGCGGGGCCTCCTACGAGCAGTACTTC
>-|TRBV29-1|few|TRBJ2-7
CSVEMVGYEQYF
TGCAGCGTTGAGATGGTGGGGTACGAGCAGTACTTC
>-|TRBV6-2/TRBV6-3|-|TRBJ2-5
CASSERRAQYF
TGTGCCAGCAGTGAACGGCGCGCACAGTACTTC
>-|TRBV7-2|-|TRBJ2-5
CASSFGGTGTQYF
TGTGCCAGCAGCTTTGGGGGGACGGGGACCCAGTACTTC
>-|TRBV20-1|-|TRBJ2-7
CSAPSPGWGAYEQYF
TGCAGTGCCCCCTCCCCGGGGTGGGGAGCCTACGAGCAGTACTTC